What follows are 17 T cell receptor beta chains derived from one specimen sequenced in a study of blood T cell repertoires in COVID-19. Clones were read by immunoSEQ multiplex PCR, and TCRdb kept only the in-frame ones, dropping some. The table has fewer than 300,000 clones, under 95% seen once. Sequencing was done on a sample of PBMCs or T cells enriched from blood (not recorded which). The receptors shown here come from a woman between 35 and 50 years old with acute COVID-19.

This clone has only one observation. CDR3 sequence reads: CASRKGVAASTDTQYF. DNA for the CDR3: TGCGCCAGCAGGAAAGGGGTAGCGGCCTCCACAGATACGCAGTATTTT. The chain joins TRBV4-1 to TRBJ2-3; D perhaps matches TRBD2 (6 bases). CDR3 length equals 16 residues. The germline V and J ends were trimmed by 6 bases and 2 bases, with 18 bases remaining between them. Germline V gene lookup returns CDR1 MGHRA and CDR2 YSYEKL.

V gene TRBV19 combines with J gene TRBJ1-5, with no clear D. The length of the CDR3 is 14 residues. Germline V lookup: CDR1 LNHDA, CDR2 SQIVND (reference sequence). V lost 6 bases, J lost 1 base, and 10 bases lay in between. CDR3 bases: TGTGCCAGTAGACATGTTACGAGCAATCAGCCCCAGCATTTT. Amino acid sequence: CASRHVTSNQPQHF.

The V gene is TRBV6-5, the J gene TRBJ2-2; tentative D call: TRBD1 (5 bases). This CDR3 contains 13 residues. V was cut by 5 bases and J by 7 bases, with 11 bases left in between. Germline assignment: CDR1 MNHEY and CDR2 SVGAGI. CDR3 protein: CASSRGLYGELFF. The DNA for the CDR3 is TGTGCCAGCAGTAGGGGATTGTACGGGGAGCTGTTTTTT.

The rearrangement links TRBV2 to TRBJ1-2; 9 positions agree with TRBD1. This CDR3 has 15 amino acids. The J segment lost 7 bases and the V segment lost 3 bases, leaving 9 bases of the junction unmatched. CDR1 and CDR2 (germline): SNHLY, FYNNEI. The CDR3 is CASSEGGQGVGGYTF. As DNA, the CDR3 is TGTGCCAGCAGTGAGGGGGGACAGGGTGTTGGTGGCTACACCTTC.

J is TRBJ1-1 and V is TRBV12-3 or TRBV12-4; D ambiguous. The CDR3 has 13 amino acids. V lost 3 bases and J lost 1, with 6 bases in between. The CDR3 loop is CASSLFKNTEAFF. In nucleotides, the CDR3 is TGTGCCAGCAGTTTGTTTAAGAACACTGAAGCTTTCTTT.

DNA of the CDR3: TGTGCCAGCAGTTATCCGAATAGCGTGTCCGGGGAGCTGTTTTTT. Residues: CASSYPNSVSGELFF. The V call is TRBV6-6, the J call TRBJ2-2; D perhaps matches TRBD2 (5 bases). This CDR3 region has 15 residues. Germline CDR1 MNHNY, CDR2 SVGAGI (reference sequence). V was cut by 3 bases and J by 6 bases, with 14 bases left in between.

This clone was observed a handful of times. This sequence joins TRBV5-1 and TRBJ1-6; a weak D match, TRBD1 (5 bases). The CDR3 runs to 16 residues. Germline V gene data show CDR1 as SGHRS and CDR2 as YFSETQ. Trimming left V 2 bases short and J 9 bases short, with 18 bases between. DNA for the CDR3: TGCGCCAGCAGCTTAGGTGCCCTCGGGGGAATTTCACCCCTCCACTTT. Residues: CASSLGALGGISPLHF.

The rearrangement joins TRBV7-9 to TRBJ1-4; 7 bases are a match to TRBD1. This CDR3 has 17 residues. V shed 0 bases and J 1 base; nucleotides not matched to a gene: 5. Per germline, CDR1 SEHNR and CDR2 FQNEAQ (reference sequence). The CDR3 spells CASSLAKTGKTNEKLFF. CDR3 nucleotides: TGTGCCAGCAGCTTAGCCAAGACAGGGAAAACTAATGAAAAACTGTTTTTT.

For this clone: Distinct nucleotide sequences in the sample also encode this CDR3. V is TRBV5-1 and J is TRBJ2-1; D not certain. Trimming pared 0 bases from V and 0 bases from J, leaving 7 bases between. The CDR3 runs 15 residues. Per the germline V gene, CDR1 is SGHRS and CDR2 is YFSETQ. The CDR3 nucleotides read TGCGCCAGCAGCTTGGCCGGGTCCTCCTACAATGAGCAGTTCTTC. It encodes CASSLAGSSYNEQFF. Full variable domain (rest looked up from reference TRBV5-1 and TRBJ2-1): KAGVTQTPRYLIKTRGQQVTLSCSPISGHRSVSWYQQTPGQGLQFLFEYFSETQRNKGNFPGRFSGRQFSNSRSEMNVSTLELGDSALYLCASSLAGSSYNEQFFGPGTRLTVL.

The V call is TRBV11-2, the J call TRBJ1-1; TRBD1 matches 11 bases. CDR1 and CDR2 (germline): SGHAT, FQNNGV. This CDR3 spans 13 amino acids. J lost 10 bases, V lost 4 bases, and 5 bases had no gene match. The CDR3 here is CASSWTGGLGAFF. The CDR3 nucleotides read TGTGCCAGCAGCTGGACAGGGGGCTTGGGAGCTTTCTTT.

The chain combines TRBV28 with TRBJ1-1; possible D gene TRBD1, 6 bases. V shed 4 bases and J shed 0 bases, with 21 bases lying between them. Germline CDR1 reads MDHEN; CDR2 reads SYDVKM. This CDR3 contains 18 residues. The CDR3 spells CASSSLPRDTKMNTEAFF. DNA of the CDR3: TGTGCCAGCAGTTCATTACCCCGGGACACCAAGATGAACACTGAAGCTTTCTTT.

The chain combines TRBV7-8 with TRBJ2-5; D remains ambiguous. Trimming removed 0 bases from V and 1 base from J, with 12 bases in between. CDR3 length: 16 amino acids. Germline assignment: CDR1 SGHVS and CDR2 FQNEAQ. The CDR3 nucleotides are TGTGCCAGCAGCTTAGCAGATGGGCAACGCCAAGAGACCCAGTACTTC. Translation gives CASSLADGQRQETQYF.

The chain carries TRBV29-1 and TRBJ1-3, with D hard to call. The length of the CDR3 is 11 residues. The V gene's germline CDR1 is SQVTM and CDR2 ANQGSEA. V was pared by 5 bases and J by 3 bases, with 5 bases between. The CDR3: CSVLSGNTIYF. The CDR3 DNA follows: TGCAGCGTTTTGAGTGGAAACACCATATATTTT.

The chain combines TRBV7-8 with TRBJ2-2, with 9 bases identical to TRBD1. With V trimmed by 3 bases and J by 5 bases, 13 bases remained unmatched. The CDR3 is 18 residues long. Germline CDR1 is SGHVS and CDR2 is FQNEAQ. CDR3 residues: CASSFRLSDRGKTGELFF. In DNA, the CDR3 is TGTGCCAGCAGCTTTCGTCTTTCGGACAGGGGAAAAACCGGGGAGCTGTTTTTT.

V is TRBV3-1 (or the pseudogene TRBV3-2) and J is TRBJ2-4, with D perhaps TRBD2 (5 bases). The CDR3 has 15 amino acids. From germline, CDR1 is LGHDT and CDR2 YNNKEL (reference sequence). V shed 2 bases and J shed 9 bases, with 17 bases lying between them. The CDR3 loop is CASSQSGLAPGIQYF. CDR3 bases: TGTGCCAGCAGCCAATCCGGGCTAGCTCCGGGCATTCAGTACTTC.

CDR3 in DNA: TGTGCCAGTGGGGAACAGGGCTATGAGCAGTTCTTC. It codes for CASGEQGYEQFF. V gene TRBV2 combines with J gene TRBJ2-1; D possibly corresponds to TRBD1 (6 bases). This CDR3 has 12 amino acids. Trimming removed 9 bases at V and 8 bases at J, with 14 bases between. Germline loops: CDR1 SNHLY, CDR2 FYNNEI. Supplemented by reference TRBV2 and TRBJ2-1, the full variable domain reads EPEVTQTPSHQVTQMGQEVILRCVPISNHLYFYWYRQILGQKVEFLVSFYNNEISEKSEIFDDQFSVERPDGSNFTLKIRSTKLEDSAMYFCASGEQGYEQFFGPGTRLTVL.

The table lists this clone with a few counts. The chain uses TRBV18 and TRBJ1-5; 8 nucleotides match TRBD1. This CDR3 comprises 14 residues. V lost 4 bases to trimming and J lost 5 bases; unmatched junction nucleotides: 4. Germline CDR1 is KGHSH and CDR2 is LQKENI. The CDR3 DNA is TGTGCCAGCTCACACAGGGGGTCTGATCAGCCCCAGCATTTT. Translated, it gives CASSHRGSDQPQHF.